This T cell receptor beta chain was obtained from a study of OX40 agonist ivuxolimab in advanced cancers. Regarding the study in general: Ivuxolimab was a fully human IgG2 agonistic monoclonal antibody targeting the costimulatory receptor OX40 (CD134). Intravenous ivuxolimab was administered to patients every 2 weeks at six dose levels: 0.01, 0.1, 0.3, 1.5, 3 and 10 mg/kg. Of the 52 patients in dose escalation, around 19 had hepatocellular carcinoma, some 15 had melanoma, 9 had renal cell carcinoma and 9 had head and neck cancer. The paper reports the monotherapy dose-escalation portion (N of about 47 patients) of the phase I ivuxolimab trial. Partial responses occurred in three dose-escalation patients, of whom one had hepatocellular carcinoma and two had cutaneous melanoma. Patients were allowed to have had prior anti-PD-1, anti-PD-L1 or anti-CTLA-4 therapy, and 40% to 45% of the dose-escalation patients had been treated with checkpoint inhibitors. A male proportion of approximately 83% and a mean age of 60 years, ranging from 23 to 79, were recorded for the dose-escalation cohort. The purpose of peripheral TCRbeta sequencing was to test whether ivuxolimab changed TCR sequence diversity and led to clonal T-cell expansion.

Genomic DNA was extracted from sorted cells for sequencing of the TCRbeta CDR3 region. The immunoSEQ Assay was used for sequencing of TCRbeta CDR3 regions. This immuneACCESS table, as held by TCRdb, lists in-frame sequences with V and J called but not all clones. Of the missing ones, under half trace to an unresolved V gene in checked studies; the others have no known cause. A total of more than 80,000 clones appear in this sample, roughly 94% of them only once. Of the sample, roughly 2.8% is held by the ten largest clones. Between the V and J ends, shortened by 3 bases and 4 bases respectively, the junction contains 4 bases. The CDR3 measures 12 amino acids from cysteine to phenylalanine. Left in the record is the CDR3 DNA by itself, 36 bases read in frame from the first base. Based on the germline V gene (reference sequence), the CDR1 and CDR2 sequences are LNHDA and SQIVND. Patients with autoimmune disease history or receiving systemic immunosuppression were excluded from the trial. Peripheral blood for TCR sequencing was collected from all dose cohorts at baseline, on cycle 4 day 1, and on cycle 7 day 1. The samples were taken from a phase I, first-in-human, multicenter, open-label dose-escalation trial of ivuxolimab. The trial enrolled adults with locally advanced or metastatic head and neck squamous cell, hepatocellular, melanoma or renal cell carcinoma. CD4+ and CD8+ T cells were sorted separately from peripheral blood before TCR sequencing.

The paper's findings and limits, for the study overall: Low levels of normalized T-cell clonal expansion were also shown by some nonresponding patients. After ivuxolimab, CD8+ T cells had more expanded clones than CD4+ T cells on average. At doses of 0.1 to 3.0 mg/kg, clonal expansion of both CD4+ and CD8+ blood T cells was observed from baseline to week 6. In partial responders in the 0.1-3.0 mg/kg groups, normalized peripheral clonal expansion was found to be among the lowest, especially among CD8+ T cells. Which antigens the clonally expanded peripheral T cells were specific for was not determined.

Comments on this clone: It lacks a known antigen. Base qualities were left out, and no much larger clone turns up one base away.

The chain is assembled from TRBV19 and TRBJ1-3; a confident D gene designation cannot be given. The sequence came from an adult with an advanced solid tumor such as melanoma, head and neck, liver or kidney cancer. The sequenced sample was CD4+ or CD8+ T cells sorted from blood, obtained in a trial of the OX40 agonist ivuxolimab. The nucleotide sequence is given as TGTGCCAGTAGTATCGGGGGAAACACCATATATTTT. Translated, it reads CASSIGGNTIYF. Full variable domain (CDR3 extended with the reference TRBV19 and TRBJ1-3 proteins): DGGITQSPKYLFRKEGQNVTLSCEQNLNHDAMYWYRQDPGQGLRLIYYSQIVNDFQKGDIAEGYSVSREKKESFPLTVTSAQKNPTAFYLCASSIGGNTIYFGEGSWLTVV.